This is a list of T cell receptor beta chains from one sample in a study of T cells in Graves' hyperthyroidism and ophthalmopathy. Each CDR3 protein is one row after TCRdb ran MiXCR on the multiplex PCR reads. Among around 600,000 distinct CDR3 sequences listed, around 14% were seen once. The sequenced sample consisted of blood. These receptors all come from a young woman with Graves' ophthalmopathy. CDR3s include the opening cysteine and the closing phenylalanine or tryptophan. A D gene is named only where the DNA matches it firmly. Clone size is given for some rows only: seen once, a few or many times, or a class if the clone is expanded.

>TRBD2|many|TRBV28|TRBJ2-7
CASSQGLAGGYEQYF
TGTGCCAGCAGTCAGGGACTAGCGGGAGGCTACGAGCAGTACTTC
>TRBD1|few|TRBV19|TRBJ1-1
CASSIGQGQSTEAFF
TGTGCCAGTAGTATAGGACAGGGGCAAAGCACTGAAGCTTTCTTT
>TRBD2|many|TRBV20-1|TRBJ2-7
CSARDSGLAGDVYEQYF
TGCAGTGCTAGAGATTCTGGACTAGCGGGAGATGTCTACGAGCAGTACTTC
>NA|many|TRBV25-1|TRBJ2-1
CASSEHRGYNEQFF
TGTGCCAGCAGTGAACATCGGGGTTACAATGAGCAGTTCTTC
>NA|many|TRBV28|TRBJ1-5
CASSWGVNQPQHF
TGTGCCAGCAGTTGGGGGGTCAATCAGCCCCAGCATTTT
>TRBD2|NA|TRBV5-6|TRBJ2-4
CASSRSHSGSSHIQYF
TGTGCCAGCAGCCGGTCACATAGCGGGAGTAGTCACATTCAGTACTTC
>TRBD1|many|TRBV24-1|TRBJ2-7
CATSDPKGARSYEQYF
TGTGCCACCAGTGATCCCAAGGGGGCGCGATCCTACGAGCAGTACTTC
>NA|many|TRBV30|TRBJ1-5
CAWSRESNQPQHF
TGTGCCTGGAGCAGGGAAAGCAATCAGCCCCAGCATTTT
>TRBD2|NA|TRBV24-1|TRBJ2-1
CATSDPPGGRAGRDPNEQFF
TGTGCCACCAGTGACCCCCCGGGCGGGAGGGCCGGGAGGGACCCCAATGAGCAGTTCTTC
>TRBD1|NA|TRBV6-5|TRBJ1-1
CASSYPRTGGDTEAFF
TGTGCCAGCAGTTACCCGCGGACAGGTGGTGACACTGAAGCTTTCTTT
>NA|many|TRBV28|TRBJ2-7
CASSLPGPFAYEQYF
TGTGCCAGCAGTCTCCCGGGACCGTTCGCCTACGAGCAGTACTTC
>NA|many|TRBV2|TRBJ2-7
CASSGVLTYEQYF
TGTGCCAGCAGTGGGGTGTTAACCTACGAGCAGTACTTC
>NA|few|TRBV13|TRBJ2-3
CASSITGSWVTDTQYF
TGTGCCAGCAGTATAACAGGGTCGTGGGTCACAGATACGCAGTATTTT
>TRBD1|few|TRBV12-3/TRBV12-4|TRBJ2-6
CASSGQGYGANVLTF
TGTGCCAGCAGCGGACAGGGGTATGGGGCCAACGTCCTGACTTTC
>NA|many|TRBV7-3|TRBJ1-1
CASSAGTIRTEAFF
TGTGCCAGCAGCGCTGGGACGATCCGCACTGAAGCTTTCTTT
>TRBD1|many|TRBV6-1|TRBJ2-1
CASIPGTDYNEQFF
TGTGCCAGCATTCCCGGGACAGATTACAATGAGCAGTTCTTC
>TRBD2|NA|TRBV11-2|TRBJ2-2
CASSPSGNAGELFF
TGTGCCAGCAGCCCTAGCGGGAACGCCGGGGAGCTGTTTTTT